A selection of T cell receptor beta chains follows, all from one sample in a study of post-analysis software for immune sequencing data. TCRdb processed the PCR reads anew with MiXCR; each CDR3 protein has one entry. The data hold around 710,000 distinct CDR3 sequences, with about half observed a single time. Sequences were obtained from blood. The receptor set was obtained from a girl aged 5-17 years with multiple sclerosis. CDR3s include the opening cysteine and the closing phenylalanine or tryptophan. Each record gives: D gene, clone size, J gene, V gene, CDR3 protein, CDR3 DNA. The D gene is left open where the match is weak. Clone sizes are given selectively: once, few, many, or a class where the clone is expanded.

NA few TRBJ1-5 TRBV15 CATSRDGQGDQPQHF TGTGCCACCAGCAGAGATGGGCAGGGCGATCAGCCCCAGCATTTT
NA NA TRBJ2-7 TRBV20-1 CSAKEGGRREQYF TGCAGTGCTAAAGAGGGAGGCCGTCGCGAGCAGTACTTC
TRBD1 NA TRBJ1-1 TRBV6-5 CASSYSLGQRNTEAFF TGTGCCAGCAGTTACTCCCTGGGACAGAGGAACACTGAAGCTTTCTTT
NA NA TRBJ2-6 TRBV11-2 CASSFDSLGGANVLTF TGTGCCAGCAGCTTTGACAGCCTAGGGGGGGCCAACGTCCTGACTTTC
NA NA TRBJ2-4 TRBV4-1 CASSQDMRGGIAKNIQYF TGCGCCAGCAGCCAAGACATGCGGGGCGGGATAGCCAAAAACATTCAGTACTTC
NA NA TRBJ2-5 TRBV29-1 CSVELPGAETQYF TGCAGCGTTGAACTCCCGGGAGCAGAGACCCAGTACTTC
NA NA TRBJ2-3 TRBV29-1 CSVDGEIVGLQPTDTQYF TGCAGCGTTGATGGTGAGATCGTAGGACTCCAACCCACAGATACGCAGTATTTT
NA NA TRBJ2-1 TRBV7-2 CASSLETDHNEQFF TGTGCCAGCAGCTTAGAGACTGACCACAATGAGCAGTTCTTC
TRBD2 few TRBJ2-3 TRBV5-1 CASSVTSGSGTDTQYF TGCGCCAGCAGCGTGACTAGCGGGAGTGGTACAGATACGCAGTATTTT
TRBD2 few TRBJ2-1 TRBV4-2 CASSPSDPGLAYNEQFF TGTGCCAGCAGCCCGTCGGACCCGGGACTAGCGTACAATGAGCAGTTCTTC
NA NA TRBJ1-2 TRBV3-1 CASSGGRDGYTF TGTGCCAGCAGCGGGGGCCGGGATGGCTACACCTTC
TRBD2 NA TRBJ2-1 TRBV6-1 CASSEAAGGNNEQFF TGTGCCAGCAGTGAAGCAGCGGGAGGTAACAATGAGCAGTTCTTC
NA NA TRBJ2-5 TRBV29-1 CSVGQEWWETQYF TGCAGCGTTGGGCAGGAGTGGTGGGAGACCCAGTACTTC